This entry concerns a single TCR beta chain. The data stem from a study of blood T cell repertoires in COVID-19. For the study at large: Researchers got acute and convalescent COVID-19 samples from the United States, Italy and Spain. T cells, B-cell-depleted T cells, or PBMCs supplied cDNA or gDNA.

V lost 6 bases and J lost 5; bases outside the gene matches: 7. CDR3 length: 15 amino acids. CDR1 and CDR2 from the germline V gene are MDHEN and SYDVKM. In the original processing: Researchers report that nucleated cell counts were estimated from reference gene primer amplification. The repertoire was sequenced with immunoSEQ multiplex PCR; TCRdb's copy has only in-frame clones and lacks some. The V and J calls and clone size come from that table; D and trimming were worked out from the DNA. Seen here are about 110,000 clones, 69% observed once, and the top ten hold about 6%. The sequenced sample was peripheral blood. This clonotype was obtained from a man older than 75 with acute or convalescent COVID-19. The chain employs TRBV28 and TRBJ1-5; 10 bases line up with TRBD1. CDR3 in amino acids: CASRSGDRGYQPQHF. CDR3 DNA: TGTGCCAGCAGGAGTGGGGACAGGGGATATCAGCCCCAGCATTTT.